This TCR beta chain emerged from a study of molecular identifiers for immune sequencing clone quantification. As regards this clonotype: It is likely a read error, because the conserved phenylalanine at the end of the CDR3 is missing.

Previously published methods and listed TCR primers were used for the bulk TCR libraries. MiXCR was run by TCRdb on the PCR reads, yielding one entry per CDR3 protein. In the table there are over 85,000 distinct CDR3 sequences, 20% to 30% of which are singletons. J lost 4 bases, V lost 5 bases, and 6 bases had no gene match. CDR1 and CDR2 from the germline V gene are SEHNR and FQNEAQ (reference sequence). There are 15 residues in the CDR3. This chain links TRBV7-9 with TRBJ2-7; 12 bases fit TRBD2. This sequence was found in a human donor in good health. Some libraries in this study had Jurkat cell RNA spiked in. Input material: naive CD8+ T cells from blood, with Jurkat cell RNA spiked in. Subset described: FACS-sorted CD8+CD4-CCR7+CD45RA+ naive T cells. The CDR3 is CASSGGTSGYYEQYL. Written as DNA, the CDR3 is TGTGCCAGCAGCGGGGGGACTAGCGGGTATTACGAGCAGTACCTC.